The clone carrying this T cell receptor beta chain was observed at least ten times. Its target is unknown. From about 400 ng of RNA, a library with molecular barcoded alpha/delta and beta/gamma adaptors was made. In TCRdb, the reads were re-called with MiXCR into one record per CDR3 protein. The repertoire holds fewer than 90,000 distinct CDR3 sequences, with 9% to 15% as singletons. The data are from a study of read filtering for tumor transcriptome and immune sequencing. Study background: Revised staging placed eight or nine patients in R-ISS I, roughly 17 in II, 7 in III. DNase treatment preceded whole-transcriptome library preparation. General study points: Without single-read clonotypes, shared clonotype proportions correlated more between IR-seq and RNA-seq.

Every patient had bone marrow sampled while the disease was active. In germline, CDR1 is ENHRY, CDR2 SYGVKD. The V gene lost 11 bases and the J gene lost 6 bases, with 18 bases spanning the gap. The CDR3 has 13 residues. The J gene is TRBJ2-3, the V gene TRBV10-3; D could derive from TRBD1 or TRBD2 (5 bases each). The TCR sequence derives from a donor at least 40 years old with multiple myeloma. Material for sequencing was a population of CD138-negative cells sorted from bone marrow. This CDR3 is CAGAEPERDTQYF. The CDR3 DNA reads as TGTGCCGGGGCTGAACCTGAGCGGGATACGCAGTATTTT.